Shown below are 11 T cell receptor beta chains from a single sample sequenced in a study of radiation and T cells in renal cell carcinoma. TCRdb keeps only in-frame clones here, not all; method: immunoSEQ multiplex PCR. The sample lists more than 75,000 clones, 82% seen once, with approximately 6.4% in the top ten. This sample's time point: baseline pretreatment blood. Treatment in this sample: 15 Gy SBRT to primary tumor, nephrectomy 4 weeks later. This material consisted of blood, taken from a patient whose treatment included radiotherapy and nephrectomy. The receptors here all came from a man between 60 and 75 years old with renal cell carcinoma.

The gene calls are TRBV29-1 and TRBJ2-7, with no clear D. Germline V gene sequence: CDR1 SQVTM, CDR2 ANQGSEA. Trimming shortened V by 4 bases and J by 5 bases, and 15 bases separated the two germline ends. The length of the CDR3 is 13 residues. The CDR3 DNA sequence: TGCAGCGTTGTGGAAAAGGGTTCGCACGAGCAGTACTTC. Protein: CSVVEKGSHEQYF.

The gene calls are TRBV4-3 and TRBJ2-5; TRBD2 is a possible D gene (5 bases). CDR3 size: 15 residues. The V and J ends lost 1 base and 1 base respectively, with 10 bases between them. Germline V lookup: CDR1 LGHNA, CDR2 YSLEER. CDR3 coding DNA: TGCGCCAGCAGCCAAGGGCCGGGGTTCCAAGAGACCCAGTACTTC. Its protein is CASSQGPGFQETQYF.

The chain joins TRBV5-1 to TRBJ2-5; TRBD1 or TRBD2 may be the D gene (5 bases each). The germline gives CDR1 SGHRS, CDR2 YFSETQ. V was clipped by 4 bases and J by 0 bases, with 16 bases between them. CDR3 length: 16 residues. This CDR3 is CASSPGPHGYQETQYF. The CDR3 nucleotides are TGCGCCAGCAGCCCGGGGCCCCACGGGTACCAAGAGACCCAGTACTTC.

V and J are TRBV7-9 and TRBJ1-2; D gene uncertain. The CDR3 sequence is 14 residues long. The V gene lost 4 bases and the J gene lost 5 bases, with 14 bases spanning the gap. Germline assignment: CDR1 SEHNR and CDR2 FQNEAQ (reference sequence). The CDR3 sequence is CASSSWTDLYGYTF. Here the CDR3 DNA reads TGTGCCAGCAGCTCTTGGACGGATCTTTATGGCTACACCTTC.

The chain recombines TRBV18 with TRBJ2-7, with 7 bases identical to TRBD1. CDR3 size: 14 residues. Losses at the gene ends were 3 bases for V and 3 bases for J; bases not matched to a gene: 5. Germline V gene sequence: CDR1 KGHSH, CDR2 LQKENI. In nucleotides, the CDR3 is TGTGCCAGCTCACCTTCGACAGGGATCTACGAGCAGTACTTC. Protein product: CASSPSTGIYEQYF.

The CDR3 nucleotides are TGTGCCAGCAGTGAAGCCCTAGCGGGAGGAAGCGATGAGCAGTTCTTC. It yields the protein CASSEALAGGSDEQFF. V and J are TRBV6-1 and TRBJ2-1; 11 nucleotides line up with TRBD2. V lost 0 bases, J lost 8 bases, and 6 bases stayed unmatched. The CDR3 has 16 amino acids. The germline V gene has CDR1 MNHNS and CDR2 SASEGT.

The V and J genes are TRBV5-6 and TRBJ2-7, with D perhaps TRBD1 or TRBD2 (6 bases each). The V end lost 0 bases, the J end lost 6 bases, and 13 bases lay between the germline ends. The germline CDR1 and CDR2 sequences are SGHDT and YYEEEE. The CDR3 is made up of 14 amino acids. CDR3 in DNA: TGTGCCAGCAGCTTGGGGTTCGGGGGCAGCGAGCAGTACTTC. It translates to CASSLGFGGSEQYF.

Remarks on this clone: Germline is not matched at one junction end, which may reflect a read error. The chain recombines TRBV19 with TRBJ2-7; 11 positions match TRBD2. The CDR3 sequence is 11 residues long. CDR1 and CDR2 from the germline V gene are LNHDA and SQIVND (reference sequence). Here the CDR3 reads CASSILAGGPF. The CDR3 DNA sequence: TGTGCCAGTAGTATCTTAGCGGGAGGGCCGTTC.

This chain links TRBV9 with TRBJ2-1; no reliable D call. The CDR3 extends over 14 amino acids. Germline V gene sequence: CDR1 SGDLS, CDR2 YYNGEE. Trimming took 2 bases from V and 2 from J, leaving 8 bases between them. In nucleotides, the CDR3 is TGTGCCAGCAGCGTTGGCGGAACCTACAATGAGCAGTTCTTC. This gives the protein CASSVGGTYNEQFF.

This chain connects TRBV5-6 to TRBJ2-1; 10 positions agree with TRBD1. V shed 4 bases, J shed 10 bases, and the junction held 14 bases outside the gene matches. Germline CDR1 is SGHDT and CDR2 is YYEEEE. The CDR3 contains 16 residues. The CDR3 loop is CASSLDTGTGEGEQFF. DNA for the CDR3: TGTGCCAGCAGCCTGGATACCGGGACAGGGGAAGGGGAGCAGTTCTTC. Complete variable domain (other parts from reference TRBV5-6 and TRBJ2-1): DAGVTQSPTHLIKTRGQQVTLRCSPKSGHDTVSWYQQALGQGPQFIFQYYEEEERQRGNFPDRFSGHQFPNYSSELNVNALLLGDSALYLCASSLDTGTGEGEQFFGPGTRLTVL.

The DNA of the CDR3 is TGTGCCAGCAGTTTCAGGAACAATGAGCAGTTCTTC. Residues: CASSFRNNEQFF. The chain combines TRBV28 with TRBJ2-1; D remains ambiguous. The CDR3 has 12 residues. Trimming stripped 3 bases from V and 5 bases from J, with 5 bases between. The germline CDR1 and CDR2 sequences are MDHEN and SYDVKM.